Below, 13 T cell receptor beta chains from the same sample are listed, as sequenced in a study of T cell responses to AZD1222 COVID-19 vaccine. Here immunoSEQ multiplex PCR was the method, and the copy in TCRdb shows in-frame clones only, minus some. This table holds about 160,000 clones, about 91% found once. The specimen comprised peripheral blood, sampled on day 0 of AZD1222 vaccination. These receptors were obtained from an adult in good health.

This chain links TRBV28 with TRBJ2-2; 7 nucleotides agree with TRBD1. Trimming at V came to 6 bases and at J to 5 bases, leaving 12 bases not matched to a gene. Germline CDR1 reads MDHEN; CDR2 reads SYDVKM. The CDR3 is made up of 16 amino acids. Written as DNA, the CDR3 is TGTGCCAGCAGAGAAACAGGGGAAACAGGGACCGGGGAGCTGTTTTTT. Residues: CASRETGETGTGELFF.

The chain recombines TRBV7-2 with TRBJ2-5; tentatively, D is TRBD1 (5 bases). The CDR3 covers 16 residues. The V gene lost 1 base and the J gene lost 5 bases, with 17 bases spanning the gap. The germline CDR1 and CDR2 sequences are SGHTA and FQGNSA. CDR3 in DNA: TGTGCCAGCAGCTTAGGGTGGCAGGGCCCGGAGGAGACCCAGTACTTC. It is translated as CASSLGWQGPEETQYF.

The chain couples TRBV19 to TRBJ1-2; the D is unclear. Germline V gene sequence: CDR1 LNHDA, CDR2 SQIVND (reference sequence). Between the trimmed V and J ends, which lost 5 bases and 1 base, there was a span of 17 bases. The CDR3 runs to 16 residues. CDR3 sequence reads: CASSAPGARNNYGYTF. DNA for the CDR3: TGTGCCAGTAGTGCACCGGGAGCAAGAAATAACTATGGCTACACCTTC.

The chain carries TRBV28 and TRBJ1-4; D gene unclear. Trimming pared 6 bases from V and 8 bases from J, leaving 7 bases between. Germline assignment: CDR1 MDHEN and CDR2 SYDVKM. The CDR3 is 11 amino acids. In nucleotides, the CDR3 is TGTGCCAGCAGGAAACTGGAAAAACTGTTTTTT. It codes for CASRKLEKLFF.

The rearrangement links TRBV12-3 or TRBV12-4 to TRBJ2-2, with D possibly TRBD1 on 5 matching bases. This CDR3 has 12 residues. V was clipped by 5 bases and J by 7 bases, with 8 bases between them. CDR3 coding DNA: TGTGCCAGCAGTACCCAGGGCGGGGAGCTGTTTTTT. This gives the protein CASSTQGGELFF.

The CDR3 protein is CASSVGFLPQHF. The CDR3 DNA follows: TGTGCCAGCAGTGTTGGCTTTTTGCCCCAGCATTTT. This chain uses TRBV2 with TRBJ1-5; unclear D gene. The CDR3 has 12 amino acids. Trimming left V 4 bases short and J 9 bases short, with 10 bases between. Per the germline V gene, CDR1 is SNHLY and CDR2 is FYNNEI.

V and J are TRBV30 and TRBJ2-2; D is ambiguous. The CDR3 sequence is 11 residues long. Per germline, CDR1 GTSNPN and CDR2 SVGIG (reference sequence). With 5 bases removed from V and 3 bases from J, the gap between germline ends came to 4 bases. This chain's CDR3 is CAWEDTGELFF. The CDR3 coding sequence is TGTGCCTGGGAGGACACCGGGGAGCTGTTTTTT. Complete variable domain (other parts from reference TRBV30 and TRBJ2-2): SQTIHQWPATLVQPVGSPLSLECTVEGTSNPNLYWYRQAAGRGLQLLFYSVGIGQISSEVPQNLSASRPQDRQFILSSKKLLLSDSGFYLCAWEDTGELFFGEGSRLTVL.

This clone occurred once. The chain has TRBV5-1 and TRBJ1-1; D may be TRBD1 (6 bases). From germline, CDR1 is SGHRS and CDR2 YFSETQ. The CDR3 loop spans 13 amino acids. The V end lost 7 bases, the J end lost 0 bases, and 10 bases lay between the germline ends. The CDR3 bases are TGCGCCAGCTCCCAGGGGATGAACACTGAAGCTTTCTTT. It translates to CASSQGMNTEAFF.

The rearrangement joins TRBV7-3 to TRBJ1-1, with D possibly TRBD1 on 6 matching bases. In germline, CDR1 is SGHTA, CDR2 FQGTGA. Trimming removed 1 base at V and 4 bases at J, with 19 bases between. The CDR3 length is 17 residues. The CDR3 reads CASSLIPQGSGPTEAFF. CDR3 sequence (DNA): TGTGCCAGCAGCTTAATTCCACAGGGTTCAGGTCCCACTGAAGCTTTCTTT.

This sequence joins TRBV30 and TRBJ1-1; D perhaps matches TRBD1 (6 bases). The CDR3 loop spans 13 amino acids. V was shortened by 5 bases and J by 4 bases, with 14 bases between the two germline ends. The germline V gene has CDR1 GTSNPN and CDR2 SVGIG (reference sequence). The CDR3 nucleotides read TGTGCCTGGGTCTTCGGGGGGCCCACTGAAGCTTTCTTT. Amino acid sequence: CAWVFGGPTEAFF. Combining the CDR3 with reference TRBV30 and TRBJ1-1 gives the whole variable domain SQTIHQWPATLVQPVGSPLSLECTVEGTSNPNLYWYRQAAGRGLQLLFYSVGIGQISSEVPQNLSASRPQDRQFILSSKKLLLSDSGFYLCAWVFGGPTEAFFGQGTRLTVV.

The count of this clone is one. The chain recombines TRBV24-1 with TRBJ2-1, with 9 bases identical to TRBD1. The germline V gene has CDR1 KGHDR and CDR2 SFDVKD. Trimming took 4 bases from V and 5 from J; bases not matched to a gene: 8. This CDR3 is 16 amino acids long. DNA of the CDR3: TGTGCCACCAGTGAACCGGGACAGGGCGCGCACAATGAGCAGTTCTTC. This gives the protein CATSEPGQGAHNEQFF.

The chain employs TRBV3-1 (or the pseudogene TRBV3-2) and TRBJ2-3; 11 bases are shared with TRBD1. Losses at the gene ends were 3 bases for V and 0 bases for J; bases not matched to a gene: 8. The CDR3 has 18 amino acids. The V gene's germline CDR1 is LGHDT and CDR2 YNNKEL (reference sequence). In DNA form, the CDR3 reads TGTGCCAGCAGCCATCAAAGGGGGGACAGGGGGAGCACAGATACGCAGTATTTT. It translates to CASSHQRGDRGSTDTQYF.

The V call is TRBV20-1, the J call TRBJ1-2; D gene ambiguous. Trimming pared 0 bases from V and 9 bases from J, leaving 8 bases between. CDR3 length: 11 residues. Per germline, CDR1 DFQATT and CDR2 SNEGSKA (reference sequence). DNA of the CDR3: TGCAGTGCTAGAGAGCGGGTGAGCTACACCTTC. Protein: CSARERVSYTF.